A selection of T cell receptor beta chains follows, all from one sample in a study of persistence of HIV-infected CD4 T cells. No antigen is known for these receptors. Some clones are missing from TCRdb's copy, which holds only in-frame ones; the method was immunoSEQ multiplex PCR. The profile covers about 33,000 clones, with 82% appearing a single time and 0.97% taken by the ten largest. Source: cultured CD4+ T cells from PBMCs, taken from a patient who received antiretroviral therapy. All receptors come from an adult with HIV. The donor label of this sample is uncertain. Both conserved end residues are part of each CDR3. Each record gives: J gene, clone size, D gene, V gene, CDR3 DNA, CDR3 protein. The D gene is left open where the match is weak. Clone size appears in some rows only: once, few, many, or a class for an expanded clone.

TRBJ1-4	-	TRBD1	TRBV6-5	TGTGCCAGCAGTTTCGGGACAGCTTTCAATGAAAAACTGTTTTTT	CASSFGTAFNEKLFF
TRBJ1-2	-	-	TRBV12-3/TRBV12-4	TGTGCCAGCAGTTGGAATCTGGGGGATGGCTACACCTTC	CASSWNLGDGYTF
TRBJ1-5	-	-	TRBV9	TGTGCCAGCAGCGTAGACTACAATCAGCCCCAGCATTTT	CASSVDYNQPQHF
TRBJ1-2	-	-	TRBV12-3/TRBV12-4	TGTGCCAGCAGTGCCGGGACTTATGGCTACACCTTC	CASSAGTYGYTF
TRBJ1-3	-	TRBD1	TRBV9	TGTGCCAGCAGCGCCCGGACAGGAGTCTCTGGAAACACCATATATTTT	CASSARTGVSGNTIYF
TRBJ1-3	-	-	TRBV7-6	TGTGCCAGCAGCCGAGACACGGGGAGAGGTGGAAACACCATATATTTT	CASSRDTGRGGNTIYF
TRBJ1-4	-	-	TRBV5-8	TGTGCCAGCAGCTTTAACATTAATGAAAAACTGTTTTTT	CASSFNINEKLFF
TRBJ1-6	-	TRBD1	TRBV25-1	TGTGCCAGCAGGGACATCGGGACAGGGGATAATTCACCCCTCCACTTT	CASRDIGTGDNSPLHF
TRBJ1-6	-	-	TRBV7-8	TGTGCCAGCAGCTTAGCTTCCTCGGGTAATTCACCCCTCCACTTT	CASSLASSGNSPLHF
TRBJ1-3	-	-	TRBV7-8	TGTGCCAGCAGCAACCGTTTAGGCAACTCTGGAAACACCATATATTTT	CASSNRLGNSGNTIYF
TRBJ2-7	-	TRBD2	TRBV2	TGTGCCAGCAGTGAGACTAGCGGGGGACTCCGGAGCTCCTACGAGCAGTACTTC	CASSETSGGLRSSYEQYF
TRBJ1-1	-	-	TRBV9	TGTGCCAGCAGCCCCCGCTCAGATAGGAACACTGAAGCTTTCTTT	CASSPRSDRNTEAFF
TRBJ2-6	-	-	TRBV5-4	TGTGCCAGCAGCGCCGCCACCAAGGCAGTCCTGACTTTC	CASSAATKAVLTF
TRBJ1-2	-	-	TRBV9	TGTGCCAGCAGCGTAGAGACTTCACCCCGGTATGGCTACACCTTC	CASSVETSPRYGYTF
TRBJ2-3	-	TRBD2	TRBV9	TGTGCCAGCAGCGTATTGGAACTAGCGGGGGGTGCAGATACGCAGTATTTT	CASSVLELAGGADTQYF
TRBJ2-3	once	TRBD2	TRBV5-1	TGCGCCAGCAGCTTGGTTCTAGCGGGGGTCACAGATACGCAGTATTTT	CASSLVLAGVTDTQYF
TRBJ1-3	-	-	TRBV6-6	TGTGCCAGCACGCCGGGGCCCGGAAACACCATATATTTT	CASTPGPGNTIYF
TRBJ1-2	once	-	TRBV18	TGTGCCAGCTCACCAAACCGACAGCCTGGCTACACCTTC	CASSPNRQPGYTF
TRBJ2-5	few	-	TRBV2	TGTGCCAGCAGTTATACCCGAGAGACCCAGTACTTC	CASSYTRETQYF
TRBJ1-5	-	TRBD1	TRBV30	TGTGCCTGGAGTAGGGACAGGGGCAATCAGCCCCAGCATTTT	CAWSRDRGNQPQHF